In this sample, the clone carrying this TCR beta chain turned up a few times. Alongside a J-beta primer mix, a sample-barcoded 5' primer served in a second PCR lasting about 7 to 12 cycles. TCRdb re-derived calls from the 5' RACE reads in MiXCR, one entry per CDR3 protein. The repertoire has about 1.6 million distinct CDR3 sequences, 30% to 40% of them found once; the top ten carry approximately 11%. The germline gives CDR1 MNHNS, CDR2 SASEGT. This CDR3 is 14 amino acids long. J lost 3 bases, V lost 8 bases, and 8 bases had no gene match. These data originate in a study of blood T cells in healthy people across ages.

The TCR comes from a woman in her twenties or thirties in good health. Material for sequencing was blood. J is TRBJ2-3 and V is TRBV6-1; TRBD2 matches at 7 bases. CDR3 coding DNA: TGTGCCAGCCGAAGACTAGCCGAAACAGATACGCAGTATTTT. This sequence encodes CASRRLAETDTQYF.